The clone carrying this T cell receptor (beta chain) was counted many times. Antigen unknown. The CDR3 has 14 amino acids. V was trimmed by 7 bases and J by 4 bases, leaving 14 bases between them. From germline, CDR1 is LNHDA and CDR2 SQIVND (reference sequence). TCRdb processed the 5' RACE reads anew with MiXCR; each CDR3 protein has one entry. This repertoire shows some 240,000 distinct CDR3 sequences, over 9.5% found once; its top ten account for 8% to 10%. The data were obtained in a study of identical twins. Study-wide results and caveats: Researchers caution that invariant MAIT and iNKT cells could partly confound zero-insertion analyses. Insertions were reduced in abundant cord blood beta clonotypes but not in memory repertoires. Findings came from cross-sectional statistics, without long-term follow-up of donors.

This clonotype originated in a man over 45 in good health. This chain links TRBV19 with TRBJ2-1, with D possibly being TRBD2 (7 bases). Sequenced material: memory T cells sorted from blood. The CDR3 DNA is TGTGCCAGTATCGGGCGGGGGCAGTACAATGAGCAGTTCTTC. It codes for CASIGRGQYNEQFF.